A single sample is the source of the 27 T cell receptor beta chains below, sequenced in a study of T-cell reconstitution after alpha-beta-depleted transplantation in children. Unique molecular identifiers were incorporated during preparation of the TCRbeta library. TCRdb passed the PCR reads through MiXCR, listing each CDR3 protein once. The table records 100,000 or so distinct CDR3 sequences, more than 20% of them present only once. The sequencing here drew on PBMCs, taken before TCRalphabeta/CD19-depleted stem cell transplant. These receptors all stem from a boy aged 2 to 10 with acute lymphoblastic leukemia, due to receive a stem cell transplant.

This clonotype was seen a few times. The chain joins TRBV18 to TRBJ2-7; TRBD1 matches 7 bases. V was clipped by 8 bases and J by 3 bases; unmatched bases: 4. Germline CDR1 KGHSH, CDR2 LQKENI. The CDR3 runs 12 residues. The CDR3 DNA follows: TGTGCCAGCACGACAGGGAACTACGAGCAGTACTTC. This gives the protein CASTTGNYEQYF. The complete variable domain, with remaining parts taken from reference TRBV18 and TRBJ2-7, reads NAGVMQNPRHLVRRRGQEARLRCSPMKGHSHVYWYRQLPEEGLKFMVYLQKENIIDESGMPKERFSAEFPKEGPSILRIQQVVRGDSAAYFCASTTGNYEQYFGPGTRLTVT.

This clonotype was seen just once. The chain recombines TRBV9 with TRBJ2-7; D not resolved. CDR1 and CDR2 from the germline V gene are SGDLS and YYNGEE. V was trimmed by 0 bases and J by 4 bases, leaving 14 bases between them. The CDR3 sequence is 15 residues long. In nucleotides, the CDR3 is TGTGCCAGCAGCGTAGCTACGGGCGTCTCATACGAGCAGTACTTC. It yields the protein CASSVATGVSYEQYF.

This clonotype was counted at least ten times. This rearrangement joins TRBV20-1 to TRBJ2-2, with D unclear. Trimming cost V 0 bases and J 3 bases, with 17 bases left between them. The CDR3 spans 17 residues. Per germline, CDR1 DFQATT and CDR2 SNEGSKA (reference sequence). CDR3 amino acids: CSARDLRRSQDTGELFF. In DNA, the CDR3 is TGCAGTGCTAGAGACCTTCGAAGATCTCAGGACACCGGGGAGCTGTTTTTT.

The gene calls are TRBV6-1 and TRBJ2-5, with 10 bases aligning to TRBD2. The CDR3 runs 18 residues. Germline V CDR1 and CDR2: MNHNS, SASEGT. The J segment lost 5 bases and the V segment lost 6 bases, leaving 18 bases of the junction unmatched. DNA of the CDR3: TGTGCCAGCAGATCGCCTGGACTAGCGGAGGCCCCGACGGAGACCCAGTACTTC. Amino acids: CASRSPGLAEAPTETQYF.

This clonotype was detected only a few times. V usage is TRBV9 and J usage is TRBJ2-3; D uncertain. CDR1 and CDR2 from the germline V gene are SGDLS and YYNGEE. V was clipped by 0 bases and J by 3 bases, with 11 bases between them. CDR3 length equals 15 residues. The CDR3 reads CASSVDPSGTDTQYF. The CDR3 DNA is TGTGCCAGCAGCGTAGATCCCTCAGGTACAGATACGCAGTATTTT.

This clonotype was detected only a few times. The J gene is TRBJ2-7, the V gene TRBV6-4; D is undetermined. The germline CDR1 and CDR2 sequences are MRHNA and SNTAGT. Trimming took off 0 bases at V and 5 bases at J, with 17 bases between the two ends. The CDR3 is 16 amino acids. CDR3 nucleotides: TGTGCCAGCAGTGACTCGGCGGAACCCTCACGGGACGAGCAGTACTTC. The encoded protein is CASSDSAEPSRDEQYF.

V is TRBV20-1 and J is TRBJ2-7, with D perhaps matching TRBD2 (6 bases). Trimming stripped 6 bases from V and 2 bases from J, with 17 bases between. This CDR3 is built from 14 residues. Per the germline V gene, CDR1 is DFQATT and CDR2 is SNEGSKA (reference sequence). The CDR3 here is CSAQFTGTPYEQYF. CDR3 nucleotide sequence: TGCAGTGCCCAATTTACCGGGACTCCCTACGAGCAGTACTTC.

A remark on this clonotype: One base away lies a much larger clone, so this may be a sequencing read error. This chain joins TRBV5-6 and TRBJ2-7; D remains unclear. V lost 0 bases to trimming and J lost 4 bases, with 11 bases between them. The CDR3 covers 14 residues. CDR1 and CDR2 (germline): SGHDT, YYEEEE. CDR3 in amino acids: CASSLAADLYEQYF. CDR3 nucleotide sequence: TGTGCCAGCAGCTTGGCGGCAGACTTATACGAGCAGTACTTC. Variable domain in full (rest from reference TRBV5-6 and TRBJ2-7): DAGVTQSPTHLIKTRGQQVTLRCSPKSGHDTVSWYQQALGQGPQFIFQYYEEEERQRGNFPDRFSGHQFPNYSSELNVNALLLGDSALYLCASSLAADLYEQYFGPGTRLTVT.

The chain recombines TRBV28 with TRBJ2-1; 8 bases fit TRBD1. Losses at the gene ends were 5 bases for V and 8 bases for J; bases not matched to a gene: 8. The V gene's germline CDR1 is MDHEN and CDR2 SYDVKM. CDR3 length equals 14 residues. The CDR3 DNA reads TGTGCCAGCAGTAGCGGACAGGGTAATCATGAGCAGTTCTTC. Amino acids: CASSSGQGNHEQFF.

The V and J genes are TRBV9 and TRBJ2-3; D not resolved. This CDR3 has 16 residues. Between the trimmed V and J ends, which lost 4 bases and 2 bases, there was a span of 17 bases. The germline V gene encodes CDR1 SGDLS and CDR2 YYNGEE. In DNA form, the CDR3 reads TGTGCCAGCAGCCCACAATCTGGACGGACCACAGATACGCAGTATTTT. It translates to CASSPQSGRTTDTQYF.

J is TRBJ2-5 and V is TRBV10-3, with 7 bases aligning to TRBD2. The V and J ends lost 10 bases and 4 bases, in that order; junction bases with no gene match: 9. The V gene's germline CDR1 is ENHRY and CDR2 SYGVKD. There are 13 residues in the CDR3. For the CDR3, the DNA is TGTGCCACCCAGGGAGGGGTGGGAGAGACCCAGTACTTC. It is translated as CATQGGVGETQYF.

This clonotype was observed once. V and J are TRBV20-1 and TRBJ1-1, with D possibly TRBD1 on 6 matching bases. This CDR3 has 15 amino acids. Germline-derived CDR1 and CDR2 are DFQATT and SNEGSKA (reference sequence). V was shortened by 3 bases and J by 2 bases, with 16 bases between the two germline ends. CDR3: CSASYPGQLNTEAFF. DNA of the CDR3: TGCAGTGCTAGTTACCCGGGACAATTAAACACTGAAGCTTTCTTT.

This clonotype was counted between two and nine times. V gene TRBV9 combines with J gene TRBJ2-7; D remains unclear. There are 14 residues in the CDR3. From germline, CDR1 is SGDLS and CDR2 YYNGEE. Trimming took off 0 bases at V and 1 base at J, with 8 bases between the two ends. CDR3 sequence: CASSVGRASYEQYF. DNA for the CDR3: TGTGCCAGCAGCGTAGGTAGGGCGTCCTACGAGCAGTACTTC.

This chain joins TRBV11-3 and TRBJ2-3, with 7 positions matching TRBD2. The CDR3 is made up of 14 amino acids. CDR1 is SGHNT and CDR2 is YENEEA in the germline V gene. J gave up 4 bases and V 4 bases, and 5 bases lay outside the gene matches. CDR3 sequence reads: CASSSGRSADTQYF. CDR3 sequence (DNA): TGTGCCAGCAGCTCCGGGAGGAGCGCAGATACGCAGTATTTT.

This clonotype qualifies as medium-sized. V gene TRBV4-3 combines with J gene TRBJ1-1, with unresolved D. Trimming removed 4 bases at V and 1 base at J, with 7 bases between. The CDR3 extends over 13 amino acids. Germline V gene data show CDR1 as LGHNA and CDR2 as YSLEER. The CDR3 sequence is CASSPVRNTEAFF. DNA of the CDR3: TGCGCCAGCAGCCCGGTCCGGAACACTGAAGCTTTCTTT.

This chain uses TRBV7-9 with TRBJ2-3, with 8 nucleotides matching TRBD2. CDR1 SEHNR and CDR2 FQNEAQ come from the germline V gene (reference sequence). V was clipped by 4 bases and J by 5 bases; unmatched bases: 8. This CDR3 has 15 residues. CDR3 amino acids: CASSSPLAEQDTQYF. The CDR3 DNA is TGTGCCAGCAGCTCGCCACTAGCGGAGCAAGATACGCAGTATTTT.

The rearrangement uses TRBV15 and TRBJ2-5, with TRBD1 matching over 8 bases. CDR1 is LNHNV and CDR2 is YYDKDF in the germline V gene (reference sequence). This CDR3 is 16 amino acids long. Unmatched junction bases numbered 9, after V lost 2 bases and J lost 4 bases. CDR3 loop: CATSRPRQGLGETQYF. The CDR3 DNA is TGTGCCACCAGCAGACCTCGACAGGGGTTGGGAGAGACCCAGTACTTC.

The V call is TRBV16, the J call TRBJ1-1, with D possibly being TRBD1 (5 bases). Germline loops: CDR1 KGHSY, CDR2 FQNENV. V lost 7 bases, J lost 5 bases, and 8 bases lay in between. There are 11 residues in the CDR3. The CDR3 reads CASTGLTEAFF. The CDR3 DNA sequence: TGTGCCAGCACGGGACTGACTGAAGCTTTCTTT.

This clonotype appeared a few times. The J gene is TRBJ2-1, the V gene TRBV6-5; 9 bases match TRBD1. V lost 3 bases, J lost 9 bases, and 9 bases stayed unmatched. Germline values: CDR1 MNHEY, CDR2 SVGAGI. The CDR3 is made up of 15 amino acids. CDR3 in amino acids: CASSYTGQGFSEQFF. CDR3 nucleotide sequence: TGTGCCAGCAGTTATACGGGACAGGGCTTCAGTGAGCAGTTCTTC.

This clonotype was counted a few times. The chain combines TRBV4-1 with TRBJ2-1; a weak D match, TRBD2 (6 bases). Germline V gives CDR1 MGHRA, CDR2 YSYEKL. V lost 4 bases to trimming and J lost 2 bases, with 15 bases between them. The CDR3 is 16 residues long. DNA for the CDR3: TGCGCCAGCAGCCCAAATGGCGGAGGGGCCTACAATGAGCAGTTCTTC. Its protein is CASSPNGGGAYNEQFF.

A few counts support this clonotype. The rearrangement links TRBV6-5 to TRBJ2-2; D is undetermined. The germline V and J ends were trimmed by 5 bases and 8 bases, with 9 bases remaining between them. The CDR3 is 12 amino acids. Germline V gene data show CDR1 as MNHEY and CDR2 as SVGAGI. DNA for the CDR3: TGTGCCAGCAGTCGGCCAGGAGGGGAGCTGTTTTTT. Translated: CASSRPGGELFF.

This clonotype has ten or more counts. CDR3 residues: CASSLDFSREQFF. As DNA, the CDR3 is TGTGCCAGCAGCTTGGATTTTAGCCGTGAGCAGTTCTTC. The chain carries TRBV5-5 and TRBJ2-1, with D uncertain. Trimming stripped 0 bases from V and 9 bases from J, with 10 bases between. This CDR3 has 13 amino acids. Germline loops: CDR1 SGHKS, CDR2 YYEKEE (reference sequence).

This clonotype occurred a few times. J is TRBJ2-7 and V is TRBV28; TRBD1 matches 8 bases. CDR3 length equals 14 residues. The germline gives CDR1 MDHEN, CDR2 SYDVKM. V was clipped by 6 bases and J by 2 bases; unmatched bases: 6. The CDR3 DNA follows: TGTGCCAGCAGGGGCGGGACAGGAGCCTACGAGCAGTACTTC. Translated, it gives CASRGGTGAYEQYF.

A note on this clonotype: One junction end does not reproduce the germline sequence, and a read error may be involved. CDR3 region: CASSPSGRSNNEHFF. The CDR3 nucleotides are TGTGCCAGCAGTCCGAGCGGGAGAAGTAACAATGAGCATTTCTTC. The chain carries TRBV12-3 or TRBV12-4 and TRBJ2-1; TRBD2 matches 8 bases. The CDR3 has 15 amino acids.

The chain employs TRBV7-2 and TRBJ2-1, with TRBD1 matching over 10 bases. There are 14 residues in the CDR3. CDR1 is SGHTA and CDR2 is FQGNSA in the germline V gene. Trimming at V came to 6 bases and at J to 1 base, leaving 0 bases not matched to a gene. The CDR3 here is CASRGQGSYNEQFF. DNA for the CDR3: TGTGCCAGCAGGGGACAGGGGTCCTACAATGAGCAGTTCTTC.

This clonotype was detected only a few times. This sequence joins TRBV15 and TRBJ2-7, with D hard to call. The CDR3 loop spans 12 amino acids. Germline V gives CDR1 LNHNV, CDR2 YYDKDF (reference sequence). Between the trimmed V and J ends, which lost 3 bases and 3 bases, there was a span of 6 bases. The CDR3 DNA is TGTGCCACCAGCAGTTTAGGCTACGAGCAGTACTTC. It is translated as CATSSLGYEQYF.

The sample holds a few counts of this clonotype. The chain links TRBV5-4 to TRBJ2-3; D gene ambiguous. V was trimmed by 1 base and J by 0 bases, leaving 21 bases between them. This CDR3 is 19 amino acids long. CDR1 and CDR2 (germline): SGHNT, YYREEE (reference sequence). The CDR3 nucleotides are TGTGCCAGCAGCTTGTCGGTTGGTCGGAGCTTCCTTAGCACAGATACGCAGTATTTT. Its protein product is CASSLSVGRSFLSTDTQYF.